This T cell receptor (beta chain) was retrieved from a study of cytomegalovirus exposure and HLA in healthy donors. Whole-study findings and limits: Within the data, a cluster of highly shared sequence variants was likely a sequencing artifact. A missense variant in DCLRE1C was later tied to TCR beta V- and J-gene trimming. Later work showed greater clonal expansion in HLA-associated TCR beta chains than in equally common others.

The PCR employed 60 Vbeta primers together with 13 Jbeta primers. Assay: immunoSEQ multiplex PCR; the TCRdb copy retains only in-frame clones and omits some. The table has 120,000 to 150,000 clones, roughly three quarters seen once; the top ten hold about 1.5%. Unrecorded immune exposures were likely, despite nominal health at sampling. Concerning this clone: Its antigen is undetermined.

This clonotype was sampled from a woman aged 25 to 45 in good health and CMV-seronegative. The material sequenced was PBMCs.

The CDR3 region is CASSLAPIGDTQYF. CDR3 nucleotide sequence: TGTGCCAGCAGTTTAGCTCCTATCGGAGATACGCAGTATTTT. This chain connects TRBV27 to TRBJ2-3; D call uncertain. Trimming took off 2 bases at V and 5 bases at J, with 11 bases between the two ends. This CDR3 comprises 14 residues. The germline gives CDR1 MNHEY, CDR2 SMNVEV (reference sequence).